Shown below are 3 T cell receptor beta chains from a single sample sequenced in a study of post-analysis software for immune sequencing data. General study points: The study found TRBV5-6, TRBV5-1 and TRBV20-1 among about five TRBV segments more frequent in patients than controls.

Their antigens are not known. Carried by the TCR beta cDNA libraries were unique molecular identifiers. TCRdb independently ran MiXCR on the PCR reads; one entry per CDR3 protein. The table lists hundreds of thousands of distinct CDR3 sequences, 25% to 30% of them singletons. The source material was blood. All receptors come from a girl aged 10 to 17 with multiple sclerosis.

The CDR3 protein is CASSTLTGLNQPQHF. The DNA for the CDR3 is TGTGCCAGCAGCACCTTGACAGGGTTAAATCAGCCCCAGCATTTT. The V call is TRBV7-6, the J call TRBJ1-5, with 7 nucleotides matching TRBD1. This CDR3 is 15 amino acids long. V lost 5 bases and J lost 4; bases outside the gene matches: 8. The germline CDR1 and CDR2 sequences are SGHVS and FNYEAQ.

J is TRBJ2-3 and V is TRBV9; 9 bases agree with TRBD2. Germline V gene sequence: CDR1 SGDLS, CDR2 YYNGEE. The junction had 4 bases not matched to a gene; V was cut back by 2 bases and J by 0 bases. The length of the CDR3 is 16 residues. CDR3 in DNA: TGTGCCAGCAGCGTTGCTAGCGGGGCGAGCACAGATACGCAGTATTTT. This encodes CASSVASGASTDTQYF.

J is TRBJ1-3 and V is TRBV5-1; D may be TRBD1 (5 bases). Trimming removed 1 base at V and 0 bases at J, with 11 bases between. Germline V gene lookup returns CDR1 SGHRS and CDR2 YFSETQ. The CDR3 extends over 16 amino acids. Here the CDR3 DNA reads TGCGCCAGCAGCTTGACGGGACCAGACTCTGGAAACACCATATATTTT. It specifies CASSLTGPDSGNTIYF.